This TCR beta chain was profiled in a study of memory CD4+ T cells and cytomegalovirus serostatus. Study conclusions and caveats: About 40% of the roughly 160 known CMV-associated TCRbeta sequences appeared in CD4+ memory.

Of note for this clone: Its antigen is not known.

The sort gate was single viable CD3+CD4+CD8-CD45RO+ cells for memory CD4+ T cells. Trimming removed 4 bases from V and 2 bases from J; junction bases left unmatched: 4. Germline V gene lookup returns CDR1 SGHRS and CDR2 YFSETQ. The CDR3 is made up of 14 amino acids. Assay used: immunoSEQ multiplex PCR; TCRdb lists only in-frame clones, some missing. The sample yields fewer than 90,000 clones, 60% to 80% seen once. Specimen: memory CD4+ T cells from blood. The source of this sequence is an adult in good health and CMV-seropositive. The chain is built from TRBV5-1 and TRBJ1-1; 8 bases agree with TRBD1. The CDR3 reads CASSAGTGNTEAFF. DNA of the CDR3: TGCGCCAGCAGCGCCGGGACAGGAAACACTGAAGCTTTCTTT.